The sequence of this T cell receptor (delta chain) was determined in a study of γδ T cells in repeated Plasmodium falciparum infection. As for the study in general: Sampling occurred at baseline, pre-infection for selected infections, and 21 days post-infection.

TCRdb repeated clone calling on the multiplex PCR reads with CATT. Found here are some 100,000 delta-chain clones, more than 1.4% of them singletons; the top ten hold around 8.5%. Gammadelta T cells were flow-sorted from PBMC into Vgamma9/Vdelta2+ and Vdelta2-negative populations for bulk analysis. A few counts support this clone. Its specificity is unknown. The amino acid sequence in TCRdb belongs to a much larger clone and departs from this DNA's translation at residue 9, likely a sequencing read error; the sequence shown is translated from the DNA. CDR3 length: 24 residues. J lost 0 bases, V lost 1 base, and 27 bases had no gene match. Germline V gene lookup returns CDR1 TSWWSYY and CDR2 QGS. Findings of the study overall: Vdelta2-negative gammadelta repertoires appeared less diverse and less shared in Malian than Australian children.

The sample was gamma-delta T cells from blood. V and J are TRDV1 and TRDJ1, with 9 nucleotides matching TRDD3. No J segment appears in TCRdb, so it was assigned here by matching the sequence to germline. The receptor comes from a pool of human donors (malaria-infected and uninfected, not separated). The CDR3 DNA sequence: TGTGCTCTTGGGGAACCGACGGCCTCAAACTTCCTCTTATACTGGGGGAATTACACCGATAAACTCATCTTT. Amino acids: CALGEPTASNFLLYWGNYTDKLIF.